This T cell receptor (beta chain) was sequenced during a study of cytomegalovirus exposure and HLA in healthy donors. General study points: Using the classifier, cytomegalovirus status was reportedly diagnosed with high specificity and sensitivity. Overall, roughly 150 TCR beta chains were annotated as cytomegalovirus-associated.

Points on this clone: Its antigen remains unidentified.

The germline V gene has CDR1 SGDLS and CDR2 YYNGEE. CDR3 size: 14 residues. V was trimmed by 4 bases and J by 4 bases, leaving 14 bases between them. The protocol was immunoSEQ multiplex PCR, while the TCRdb copy is restricted to in-frame clones and leaves out a portion. The top ten clones hold less than 4.5% of a sample with tens of thousands of clones, 90% to 95% of them seen once. The chain has TRBV9 and TRBJ1-1; a weak D match, TRBD1 (6 bases). The receptor comes from a man in his late teens or twenties in good health and CMV-seropositive. The sequenced sample was PBMCs. The CDR3 DNA is TGTGCCAGCAGCCCACAGGGAGTAGGCACTGAAGCTTTCTTT. Protein product: CASSPQGVGTEAFF. The full variable domain, completed using reference TRBV9 and TRBJ1-1, is DSGVTQTPKHLITATGQRVTLRCSPRSGDLSVYWYQQSLDQGLQFLIQYYNGEERAKGNILERFSAQQFPDLHSELNLSSLELGDSALYFCASSPQGVGTEAFFGQGTRLTVV.